Sequencing of this T cell receptor (beta chain) was carried out in a study of technical replicates of blood from several donors. Germline V gene lookup returns CDR1 GTSNPN and CDR2 SVGIG (reference sequence). The CDR3 length is 16 residues. Trimming stripped 0 bases from V and 8 bases from J, with 19 bases between. TCRdb's table, derived via immunoSEQ multiplex PCR, lists solely in-frame clones and lacks some. This sample yields 70,000 to 80,000 clones, of which roughly 96% are seen a single time; approximately 0.2% belongs to the top ten. The TCR comes from a human donor in good health. The specimen was T cells isolated from PBMCs. The chain is built from TRBV30 and TRBJ1-4; D is possibly TRBD1 (5 bases). The CDR3 region is CAWSVTRGGPVEKLFF. The CDR3 nucleotides are TGTGCCTGGAGTGTAACGAGGGGAGGGCCTGTCGAAAAACTGTTTTTT.